Below, 27 T cell receptor beta chains from the same sample are listed, as sequenced in a study of T cells in localized non-small cell lung cancer. TCRdb's copy holds only in-frame clones and misses some; the assay was immunoSEQ multiplex PCR. The profile shows 2,600 or so clones, roughly 30% of them singletons. The input for sequencing was lung tumor tissue, taken before any cancer treatment. These receptors all stem from a female donor older than 55 with stage II lung adenocarcinoma.

In this sample, this clone is large. This chain uses TRBV7-2 with TRBJ1-1; the D is unclear. Trimming left V 7 bases short and J 0 bases short, with 9 bases between. CDR3 length: 13 amino acids. Germline lookup yields CDR1 SGHTA and CDR2 FQGNSA. CDR3 in DNA: TGTGCCAGCACCCCACAGATGAACACTGAAGCTTTCTTT. It encodes CASTPQMNTEAFF.

Within the sample, this clone is medium-sized (0.01 to 0.1%). This sequence joins TRBV6-8 and TRBJ1-2, with TRBD1 identical over 11 bases. The CDR3 extends over 13 amino acids. The J segment lost 7 bases and the V segment lost 4 bases, leaving 2 bases of the junction unmatched. Germline CDR1 is MNHGY and CDR2 is SAAAGT. CDR3 coding DNA: TGTGCCAGCAGTTGGGGACAGGGGGGTGGCTACACCTTC. As protein: CASSWGQGGGYTF.

This clone is judged medium-sized. The rearrangement uses TRBV11-3 and TRBJ2-3; TRBD2 aligns across 11 bases. In germline, CDR1 is SGHNT, CDR2 YENEEA. This CDR3 is 16 amino acids long. With V trimmed by 2 bases and J by 2 bases, 3 bases remained unmatched. CDR3 amino acids: CASSLLAGGPTDTQYF. The CDR3, as DNA: TGTGCCAGCAGCTTACTAGCGGGGGGCCCCACAGATACGCAGTATTTT.

The genes are TRBV28 and TRBJ2-7, with 8 bases lining up with TRBD1. This CDR3 is built from 12 residues. Germline V CDR1 and CDR2: MDHEN, SYDVKM. V was pared by 8 bases and J by 6 bases, with 6 bases of the junction left unmatched. Here the CDR3 DNA reads TGTGCCAGCCGTGGACAGGGAGGCGAGCAGTACTTC. Translating gives CASRGQGGEQYF.

The table lists this clone with a few counts. The chain couples TRBV6-8 to TRBJ1-1; D unresolved. The V end lost 4 bases, the J end lost 4 bases, and 13 bases lay between the germline ends. The CDR3 spans 14 residues. The germline V gene encodes CDR1 MNHGY and CDR2 SAAAGT. The CDR3 nucleotides are TGTGCCAGCAGTTCCTTGAGGAGGCCCACTGAAGCTTTCTTT. This codes for CASSSLRRPTEAFF.

This clone was detected only a few times. The chain recombines TRBV9 with TRBJ2-7; TRBD1 is a possible D gene (5 bases). Germline V gene data show CDR1 as SGDLS and CDR2 as YYNGEE. The length of the CDR3 is 16 residues. Trimming removed 5 bases at V and 2 bases at J, with 20 bases between. The CDR3 DNA reads TGTGCCAGCAGTGAAGATAGGGCAGGGAATGCCTACGAGCAGTACGTC. Protein sequence: CASSEDRAGNAYEQYV.

This clone was seen only a few times. This chain joins TRBV28 and TRBJ1-1; the D is unclear. CDR3 length equals 14 residues. Germline V gene data show CDR1 as MDHEN and CDR2 as SYDVKM. V shed 2 bases and J shed 1 base, with 8 bases lying between them. CDR3 nucleotides: TGTGCCAGCAGTTTAACAGATCCGAACACTGAAGCTTTCTTT. Its protein product is CASSLTDPNTEAFF.

The gene calls are TRBV9 and TRBJ1-1; TRBD1 might be the D (5 bases). Germline V CDR1 and CDR2: SGDLS, YYNGEE. The CDR3 runs to 12 residues. The V end was cut by 4 bases, the J end by 10 bases, with 14 bases between. DNA of the CDR3: TGTGCCAGCAGCCAAGGGGACGGGGGAGCTTTCTTT. Translated: CASSQGDGGAFF.

The CDR3 DNA is TGTGCCAGCAGTGCGGTCGAGGCAGGGTTTTTAGCCCAGCATTTT. The encoded protein is CASSAVEAGFLAQHF. V usage is TRBV9 and J usage is TRBJ1-5; possibly TRBD1 for D (5 bases). The germline gives CDR1 SGDLS, CDR2 YYNGEE. The CDR3 covers 15 residues. With 5 bases removed from V and 11 bases from J, the gap between germline ends came to 23 bases.

The chain employs TRBV23-1 and TRBJ1-4, with D possibly TRBD1 on 5 matching bases. TRBV23-1 is an ORF for which the function is uncertain. Trimming left V 7 bases short and J 8 bases short, with 20 bases between. The CDR3 contains 15 residues. CDR3 in amino acids: CASTLQGSGSEKLFF. The CDR3 nucleotides read TGCGCCAGCACCCTCCAAGGATCAGGGAGCGAAAAACTGTTTTTT.

The chain links TRBV11-3 to TRBJ1-1; weak D call: TRBD1 (5 bases). CDR1 and CDR2 from the germline V gene are SGHNT and YENEEA. CDR3 length: 15 residues. The V and J ends lost 3 bases and 0 bases respectively, with 11 bases between them. CDR3 loop: CASSLGGRLNTEAFF. Here the CDR3 DNA reads TGTGCCAGCAGCTTGGGGGGTCGGCTGAACACTGAAGCTTTCTTT.

Relative to its sample, this clone is large. The chain recombines TRBV11-3 with TRBJ2-3, with 12 bases matching TRBD2. Germline V CDR1 and CDR2: SGHNT, YENEEA. The CDR3 runs to 17 residues. Trimming took 2 bases from V and 3 from J; bases not matched to a gene: 6. The CDR3 here is CASSLRLAGGPTDTQYF. The DNA for the CDR3 is TGTGCCAGCAGCTTACGGCTAGCGGGGGGGCCAACAGATACGCAGTATTTT. Based on the CDR3 plus reference TRBV11-3 and TRBJ2-3, the full variable domain is EAGVVQSPRYKIIEKKQPVAFWCNPISGHNTLYWYLQNLGQGPELLIRYENEEAVDDSQLPKDRFSAERLKGVDSTLKIQPAELGDSAVYLCASSLRLAGGPTDTQYFGPGTRLTVL.

CDR3 in amino acids: CASSVAGTSGIDPGYEQYF. CDR3 nucleotides: TGTGCCAGCAGCGTGGCCGGGACTAGCGGGATTGACCCTGGCTACGAGCAGTACTTC. The rearrangement links TRBV9 to TRBJ2-7; TRBD2 aligns across 13 bases. The length of the CDR3 is 19 residues. Per the germline V gene, CDR1 is SGDLS and CDR2 is YYNGEE. With V trimmed by 2 bases and J by 3 bases, 14 bases remained unmatched.

V usage is TRBV28 and J usage is TRBJ1-5; D remains ambiguous. V was pared by 6 bases and J by 4 bases, with 7 bases between. CDR1 and CDR2 (germline): MDHEN, SYDVKM. The CDR3 covers 12 residues. CDR3 sequence reads: CASRETNQPQHF. The CDR3 nucleotides read TGTGCCAGCAGGGAAACGAATCAGCCCCAGCATTTT.

This clone was seen more than once but under ten times. The V gene is TRBV6-8, the J gene TRBJ1-5; D is perhaps TRBD1 (5 bases). Germline V gene sequence: CDR1 MNHGY, CDR2 SAAAGT. V was clipped by 4 bases and J by 0 bases, with 10 bases between them. The CDR3 consists of 15 residues. This chain's CDR3 is CASSWGRYSNQPQHF. CDR3 nucleotide sequence: TGTGCCAGCAGTTGGGGCAGATATAGCAATCAGCCCCAGCATTTT.

This clone was seen only a few times. V gene TRBV23-1 combines with J gene TRBJ2-1; 10 nucleotides agree with TRBD2. TRBV23-1 carries the ORF label, with uncertain function. J gave up 3 bases and V 5 bases, and 7 bases lay outside the gene matches. CDR3 length equals 16 residues. The CDR3 sequence: CASSESGRACYNEQFF. CDR3 sequence (DNA): TGCGCCAGCAGTGAGAGCGGGAGGGCCTGCTACAATGAGCAGTTCTTC.

This clone occurred a few times. The chain recombines TRBV19 with TRBJ2-5, with unresolved D. Trimming cost V 1 base and J 2 bases, with 2 bases left between them. The CDR3 has 12 residues. The V gene's germline CDR1 is LNHDA and CDR2 SQIVND (reference sequence). The CDR3 DNA follows: TGTGCCAGTAGTATAGGACAAGAGACCCAGTACTTC. Protein: CASSIGQETQYF.

The chain links TRBV19 to TRBJ1-5; D is undetermined. Germline values: CDR1 LNHDA, CDR2 SQIVND (reference sequence). The V end lost 1 base, the J end lost 0 bases, and 13 bases lay between the germline ends. The CDR3 sequence is 17 residues long. The CDR3 sequence is CASSIVPIGVSNQPQHF. The CDR3 DNA reads as TGTGCCAGTAGTATAGTCCCCATCGGGGTTAGCAATCAGCCCCAGCATTTT. Variable domain in full (rest from reference TRBV19 and TRBJ1-5): DGGITQSPKYLFRKEGQNVTLSCEQNLNHDAMYWYRQDPGQGLRLIYYSQIVNDFQKGDIAEGYSVSREKKESFPLTVTSAQKNPTAFYLCASSIVPIGVSNQPQHFGDGTRLSIL.

This clone was counted a few times. The chain employs TRBV5-1 and TRBJ2-1; possibly TRBD2 for D (5 bases). The CDR3 is 14 amino acids. Germline CDR1 and CDR2: SGHRS and YFSETQ. Trimming took 2 bases from V and 6 from J, leaving 12 bases between them. The CDR3 bases are TGCGCCAGCAGCTTCGAGATCGGGGTCAATGAGCAGTTCTTC. It is translated as CASSFEIGVNEQFF. Supplemented by reference TRBV5-1 and TRBJ2-1, the full variable domain reads KAGVTQTPRYLIKTRGQQVTLSCSPISGHRSVSWYQQTPGQGLQFLFEYFSETQRNKGNFPGRFSGRQFSNSRSEMNVSTLELGDSALYLCASSFEIGVNEQFFGPGTRLTVL.

The rearrangement uses TRBV16 and TRBJ2-2; D remains ambiguous. This CDR3 comprises 13 residues. Between the trimmed V and J ends, which lost 1 base and 2 bases, there was a span of 2 bases. Germline V lookup: CDR1 KGHSY, CDR2 FQNENV. The CDR3 spells CASSQYNTGELFF. DNA for the CDR3: TGTGCCAGCAGCCAATACAACACCGGGGAGCTGTTTTTT.

This clone qualifies as medium-sized. This sequence joins TRBV6-8 and TRBJ2-4; no firm D call. Germline lookup yields CDR1 MNHGY and CDR2 SAAAGT. Trimming pared 8 bases from V and 6 bases from J, leaving 14 bases between. The CDR3 is made up of 13 amino acids. The CDR3 loop reads CASAPALGNIQYF. The CDR3 region has the DNA TGTGCCAGCGCACCCGCCTTGGGAAACATTCAGTACTTC.

This rearrangement joins TRBV6-8 to TRBJ1-4, with 7 bases identical to TRBD1. The germline gives CDR1 MNHGY, CDR2 SAAAGT. Trimming removed 5 bases from V and 5 bases from J; junction bases left unmatched: 8. This CDR3 region has 15 residues. The CDR3 region is CASSGPGQWNEKLFF. DNA for the CDR3: TGTGCCAGCAGTGGGCCGGGACAGTGGAATGAAAAACTGTTTTTT.

The chain couples TRBV9 to TRBJ2-1, with 9 bases lining up with TRBD2. The germline gives CDR1 SGDLS, CDR2 YYNGEE. After removal of 0 bases from V and 7 bases from J, the junction contained 5 bases not matched to a gene. This CDR3 comprises 15 residues. The CDR3 DNA follows: TGTGCCAGCAGCGTAGGGCTAGCGGGATTGAATGAGCAGTTCTTC. Protein: CASSVGLAGLNEQFF.

This clone ranks as large (0.1 to 1%). V usage is TRBV6-8 and J usage is TRBJ2-1, with D unclear. The CDR3 covers 12 residues. Trimming removed 2 bases at V and 5 bases at J, with 4 bases between. The germline V gene has CDR1 MNHGY and CDR2 SAAAGT. This CDR3 reads CASSYGNNEQFF. Written as DNA, the CDR3 is TGTGCCAGCAGTTACGGCAACAATGAGCAGTTCTTC.

This clone is categorized as medium-sized. The chain joins TRBV11-3 to TRBJ1-1; 8 nucleotides match TRBD1. Germline trimming cut 2 bases from V and 4 bases from J; bases unmatched to any gene: 3. Germline V gives CDR1 SGHNT, CDR2 YENEEA. This CDR3 has 14 residues. CDR3 coding DNA: TGTGCCAGCAGCTTAAGCAGGGGGCTCACTGAAGCTTTCTTT. This encodes CASSLSRGLTEAFF.

The chain couples TRBV28 to TRBJ2-3; D unresolved. The V end was cut by 6 bases, the J end by 2 bases, with 6 bases between. CDR3 length: 12 residues. Germline assignment: CDR1 MDHEN and CDR2 SYDVKM. CDR3 in amino acids: CASRDITDTQYF. The CDR3 DNA reads TGTGCCAGCAGAGATATCACAGATACGCAGTATTTT.

The rearrangement uses TRBV29-1 and TRBJ2-1, with 13 bases fitting TRBD2. CDR3 size: 15 residues. The V gene's germline CDR1 is SQVTM and CDR2 ANQGSEA. Trimming cost V 6 bases and J 4 bases; bases outside gene matches: 6. CDR3 residues: CSVAGTSGAYNEQFF. In nucleotides, the CDR3 is TGCAGCGTCGCGGGGACTAGCGGGGCTTACAATGAGCAGTTCTTC.